This T cell receptor (beta chain) was sequenced in a study of shared clonotypes between healthy human individuals. The naive CD8 population came from CD45RO-negative cells selected for CCR7, without terminally differentiated effector memory CD45RA+ cells. HIV-negative, healthy adults without recent acute infections or vaccinations were the donors. Adults of Caucasian background living in Nashville, Tennessee made up all donors. Sequencing used immunoSEQ multiplex PCR; TCRdb keeps in-frame clones, though not all of them. The table has about 2.1 million clones, about 93% seen once. The CDR3 is 15 residues long. Germline CDR1 reads MGHRA; CDR2 reads YSYEKL. V trimming: 4 bases; J trimming: 1 base; junction bases outside the gene matches: 6.

The sequence was obtained from a man in his late teens or twenties in good health. Some clones in this sample may be carry-over from other donors' samples. The rearrangement uses TRBV4-1 and TRBJ2-5; 7 bases match TRBD1. The sequenced sample consisted of naive CD8+ T cells from PBMCs. CDR3: CASSRYGDSQETQYF. For the CDR3, the DNA is TGCGCCAGCAGCCGATACGGGGACAGCCAAGAGACCCAGTACTTC.